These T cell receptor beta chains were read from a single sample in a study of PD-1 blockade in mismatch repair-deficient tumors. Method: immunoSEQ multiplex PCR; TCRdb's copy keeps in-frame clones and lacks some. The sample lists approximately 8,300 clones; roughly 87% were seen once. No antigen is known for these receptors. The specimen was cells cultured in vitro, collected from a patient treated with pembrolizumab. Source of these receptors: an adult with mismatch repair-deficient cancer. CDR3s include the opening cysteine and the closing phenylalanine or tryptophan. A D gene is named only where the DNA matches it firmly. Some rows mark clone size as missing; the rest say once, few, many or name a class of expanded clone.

CAISEGSGRATEQYF	TGTGCCATCAGTGAAGGTAGCGGGAGGGCAACCGAGCAGTACTTC	.	15	TRBV10-3	TRBJ2-7	TRBD2
CASSPGDRVSWTEAFF	TGTGCCAGCAGCCCCGGAGACAGGGTGAGTTGGACTGAAGCTTTCTTT	few	16	TRBV11-2	TRBJ1-1	TRBD1
CASSIVTANNQPQHF	TGTGCCAGTAGTATTGTGACAGCTAACAATCAGCCCCAGCATTTT	.	15	TRBV19	TRBJ1-5	.
CASSYRTSGNTGELFF	TGTGCCAGCAGCTATCGCACTAGCGGGAACACCGGGGAGCTGTTTTTT	large	16	TRBV5-8	TRBJ2-2	TRBD2
CASSLASVDTQYF	TGTGCCAGCAGCTTAGCAAGCGTAGATACGCAGTATTTT	once	13	TRBV7-9	TRBJ2-3	.
CASSFVNEQFF	TGTGCCAGCAGCTTCGTCAATGAGCAGTTCTTC	few	11	TRBV5-4	TRBJ2-1	.
CAWSAAFEAFF	TGTGCCTGGTCTGCAGCCTTTGAAGCTTTCTTT	.	11	TRBV30	TRBJ1-1	.
CASSLGGSEQYF	TGTGCCAGCAGCTTGGGTGGGAGCGAGCAGTACTTC	once	12	TRBV5-7	TRBJ2-7	.
CASSYALPVVSGELFF	TGTGCCAGCAGTTACGCTCTTCCCGTGGTGAGCGGGGAGCTGTTTTTT	.	16	TRBV6-5	TRBJ2-2	.
CASSLSLGNTQYF	TGTGCCAGCAGCCTCTCCCTAGGAAATACGCAGTATTTT	.	13	TRBV7-3	TRBJ2-3	.
CASSQDPPGNTEAFF	TGCGCCAGCAGCCAAGATCCCCCGGGGAACACTGAAGCTTTCTTT	.	15	TRBV4-1	TRBJ1-1	.
CASSLGPSYEQYF	TGTGCCAGCAGCCTGGGCCCCTCCTACGAGCAGTACTTC	.	13	TRBV28	TRBJ2-7	.
CASSGAQRRLYGYTF	TGTGCCAGCAGTGGAGCACAGAGGAGGCTCTATGGCTACACCTTC	.	15	TRBV2	TRBJ1-2	.
CASSYGGLANYGYTF	TGTGCCAGCAGTTACGGGGGTCTAGCTAACTATGGCTACACCTTC	.	15	TRBV6-5	TRBJ1-2	.
CASSGQGRSGSYF	TGTGCCAGCAGTGGCCAGGGGCGCTCGGGTTCGTACTTC	once	13	TRBV2	TRBJ2-4	.
CAWSYQQGASYEQYF	TGTGCCTGGAGTTACCAACAGGGTGCCTCCTACGAGCAGTACTTC	few	15	TRBV30	TRBJ2-7	.